The rows below give T cell receptor beta chains drawn from one sample of a study of blood T cell repertoires in COVID-19. This table comes from immunoSEQ multiplex PCR, and its TCRdb copy is limited to in-frame clones, with some not included. In the table there are 95,000 to 120,000 clones, roughly 84% of which are singletons. Material: peripheral blood. These receptors came from a woman between 65 and 79 years old who had recovered from COVID-19. CDR3s include the opening cysteine and the closing phenylalanine or tryptophan. Each record gives: V gene, J gene, CDR3 length, CDR3 protein.

v_gene: TRBV5-8; j_gene: TRBJ2-4; len: 16; CDR3aa: CASSFSPGTGRNIQYF
v_gene: TRBV6-5; j_gene: TRBJ2-1; len: 12; CDR3aa: CASSYSGREQFF
v_gene: TRBV20-1; j_gene: TRBJ2-1; len: 15; CDR3aa: CSASRSGGAEGEQFF
v_gene: TRBV6-1; j_gene: TRBJ2-4; len: 16; CDR3aa: CASSASSSQTKNIQYF
v_gene: TRBV4-3; j_gene: TRBJ1-4; len: 16; CDR3aa: CASSQGYRLTGEKLFF
v_gene: TRBV11-2; j_gene: TRBJ2-7; len: 15; CDR3aa: CASTISRGPTYEQYF
v_gene: TRBV4-3; j_gene: TRBJ2-7; len: 16; CDR3aa: CASSQGLDRGLYEQYF
v_gene: TRBV10-3; j_gene: TRBJ1-5; len: 15; CDR3aa: CAISELGQGRQPQHF
v_gene: TRBV7-3; j_gene: TRBJ2-2; len: 14; CDR3aa: CASSPVAGTGELFF
v_gene: TRBV11-3; j_gene: TRBJ2-7; len: 12; CDR3aa: CASSQGAGEQYF
v_gene: TRBV5-1; j_gene: TRBJ1-6; len: 15; CDR3aa: CASSLQGSRDSPLHF